This TCR beta chain was identified during a study of graft-versus-host responses after intestinal transplantation. Overall study context: All recipients were given anti-thymocyte globulin induction, and tacrolimus and steroids were then administered for roughly three years. Overall study findings and caveats: There were GvH clones found in recipient marrow, and some of them appeared first in ileum or blood. Early after transplant, HvG clones declined as circulating GvH clones peaked.

Unmatched junction bases numbered 4, after V lost 0 bases and J lost 13 bases. Germline assignment: CDR1 LNHDA and CDR2 SQIVND (reference sequence). CDR3 length: 13 amino acids. This clone has a handful of counts. Its target is not known. Sequencing used immunoSEQ multiplex PCR; TCRdb keeps in-frame clones, though not all of them. Of 19,000 or so clones in the sample, approximately 86% were seen once. The genes are TRBV19 and TRBJ1-4; 8 positions agree with TRBD1. This receptor was identified in a human patient who received an intestinal transplant, so some T cells may come from the graft donor. The sequencing used PBMCs, collected around 230 days after intestinal transplant. The CDR3 region is CASSIETGVGLFF. Written as DNA, the CDR3 is TGTGCCAGTAGTATAGAGACAGGGGTAGGACTGTTTTTT.